Below, one T cell receptor (beta chain) is given with its context. The antigen is not known. Trimming stripped 3 bases from V and 13 bases from J, with 21 bases between. The CDR3 is 15 amino acids. Looked up from germline, CDR1 is MDHEN and CDR2 is SYDVKM. Clones were sequenced by immunoSEQ multiplex PCR, and TCRdb holds only the in-frame ones, with some missing. The sample has tens of thousands of clones, approximately 78% seen once. This specimen belongs to a study of OX40 agonist ivuxolimab in advanced cancers. Study-level results: Part of the nonresponder group also had normalized T-cell clonal expansion that was low.

Sequencing was performed on CD4+ or CD8+ T cells sorted from blood, taken in a trial of the OX40 agonist ivuxolimab. V and J are TRBV28 and TRBJ1-4; maybe TRBD1 (5 bases). The TCR comes from an adult with an advanced solid tumor such as melanoma, head and neck, liver or kidney cancer. This chain's CDR3 is CASSFLRGTQGRLFF. The CDR3 nucleotides read TGTGCCAGCAGTTTCCTCAGAGGGACCCAGGGAAGACTGTTTTTT.